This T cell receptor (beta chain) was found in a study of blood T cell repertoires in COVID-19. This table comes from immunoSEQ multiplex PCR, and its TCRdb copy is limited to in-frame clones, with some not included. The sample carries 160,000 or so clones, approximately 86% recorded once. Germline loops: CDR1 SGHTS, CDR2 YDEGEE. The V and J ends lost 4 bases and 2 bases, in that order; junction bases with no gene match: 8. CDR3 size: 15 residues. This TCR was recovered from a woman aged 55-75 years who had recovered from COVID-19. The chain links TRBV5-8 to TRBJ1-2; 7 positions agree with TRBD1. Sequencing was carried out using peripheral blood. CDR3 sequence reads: CASSTRDSLNYGYTF. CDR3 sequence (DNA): TGTGCCAGCAGCACCAGGGACAGCCTCAACTATGGCTACACCTTC.